This T cell receptor beta chain came from a study of blood T cell repertoires in COVID-19. Study-wide background: The study drew acute and convalescent COVID-19 samples from the United States, Italy and Spain. PBMCs, B-cell-depleted T cells, or T cells provided the cDNA or gDNA that made up the material.

Methods used by the authors: Researchers report that nucleated cell counts were estimated from reference gene primer amplification. The protocol was immunoSEQ multiplex PCR, while the TCRdb copy is restricted to in-frame clones and leaves out a portion. V, J and clone size are taken as reported in that table, and D and trimming were inferred from the DNA itself. Found here are about 330,000 clones, roughly nine tenths of them singletons; the top ten hold about 18%. CDR1 and CDR2 from the germline V gene are MGHRA and YSYEKL. Trimming at V came to 0 bases and at J to 4 bases, leaving 5 bases not matched to a gene. There are 17 residues in the CDR3. Each recovered donor of Cohort 3 presented with two negative PCRs, clearance, or symptom resolution.

The gene calls are TRBV4-1 and TRBJ2-2; 10 nucleotides align to TRBD2. This TCR derives from a woman in her 30s who had recovered from COVID-19. Sequences were obtained from PBMCs or T cells enriched from blood (not recorded which). In nucleotides, the CDR3 is TGCGCCAGCAGCCAAGAAAGCGGGGGGGCCCCCACCGGGGAGCTGTTTTTT. Protein product: CASSQESGGAPTGELFF.